The clone carrying this TCR beta chain was observed a single time. The source of the sample is a study of long-term antiretroviral therapy in people with HIV. Going into DNA extraction, samples held about 1-10 million cryopreserved PBMC. J lost 3 bases, V lost 3 bases, and 3 bases had no gene match. From germline, CDR1 is SNHLY and CDR2 FYNNEI. The CDR3 extends over 14 amino acids. The run of the v3.0 immunoSEQ assay was at survey level. Assay: immunoSEQ multiplex PCR; the TCRdb copy retains only in-frame clones and omits some. The profile covers 20,000 or so clones, with more than 75% appearing a single time and 8% to 9.5% taken by the ten largest.

J is TRBJ2-7 and V is TRBV2; 9 positions match TRBD1. This specimen was unsorted PBMCs, taken 0.2 years before starting antiretroviral therapy. This TCR was sampled from a man younger than 35 with HIV. The CDR3 region is CASSEGQGLYEQYF. In DNA, the CDR3 is TGTGCCAGCAGTGAGGGACAGGGCCTCTACGAGCAGTACTTC.